This TCR beta chain was sequenced for a study of technical replicates of blood from a few donors. Repertoires were generated with immunoSEQ multiplex PCR, while TCRdb's copy carries only in-frame clones and drops some. This sample has under 100,000 clones, with around 94% found just once. This TCR was recovered from a human donor in good health. The material sequenced was T cells isolated from PBMCs.

CDR3 loop: CASSPLAGNEQFF. In DNA, the CDR3 is TGTGCCAGTAGTCCCCTAGCGGGAAATGAGCAGTTCTTC. The rearrangement links TRBV19 to TRBJ2-1; 9 nucleotides agree with TRBD2. Trimming cost V 5 bases and J 7 bases; bases outside gene matches: 3. The germline V gene has CDR1 LNHDA and CDR2 SQIVND (reference sequence). The length of the CDR3 is 13 residues.